The clone carrying this T cell receptor beta chain was seen just once. Its target is unknown. This entry comes from a study of shared clonotypes between healthy human individuals. Study background: Donors were a couple of women and a few men aged 18 to 49. Overall study results and limits: Generation of non-shared clonotypes was less probable than generation of clonotypes shared by all four donors.

Nashville, Tennessee was home to all donors, each a Caucasian adult. This CDR3 region has 15 residues. Trimming removed 4 bases from V and 1 base from J, with 16 bases in between. CDR1 and CDR2 (germline): GTSNPN, SVGIG (reference sequence). Assay: immunoSEQ multiplex PCR; the TCRdb copy retains only in-frame clones and omits some. The data hold around 1.5 million clones, with 95% to 99% observed a single time. The genes are TRBV30 and TRBJ1-1, with D hard to call. This clonotype was sampled from a man aged 25 to 40 in good health. The sample taken for sequencing was naive CD4+ T cells sorted from blood. Documented subset: CD45RA+ positively selected. The DNA of the CDR3 is TGTGCCTGGAACAGAGGGAGGCCGCCGAACACTGAAGCTTTCTTT. Protein sequence: CAWNRGRPPNTEAFF.